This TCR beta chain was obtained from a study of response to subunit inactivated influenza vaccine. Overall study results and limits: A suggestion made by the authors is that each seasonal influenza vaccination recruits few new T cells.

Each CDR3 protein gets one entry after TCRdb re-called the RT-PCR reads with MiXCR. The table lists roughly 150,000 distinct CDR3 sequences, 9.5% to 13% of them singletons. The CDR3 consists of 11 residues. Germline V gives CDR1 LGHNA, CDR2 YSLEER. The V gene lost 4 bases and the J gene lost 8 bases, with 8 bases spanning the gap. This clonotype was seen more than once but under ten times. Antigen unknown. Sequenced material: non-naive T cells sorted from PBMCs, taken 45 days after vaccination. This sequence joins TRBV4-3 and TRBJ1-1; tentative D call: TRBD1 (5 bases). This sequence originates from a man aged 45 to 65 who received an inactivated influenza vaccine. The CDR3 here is CASSRGGEAFF. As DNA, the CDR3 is TGCGCCAGCAGCCGGGGGGGGGAAGCTTTCTTT.